This T cell receptor (beta chain) was retrieved from a study of cytomegalovirus exposure and HLA in healthy donors. In regard to this clone: Its antigen is as yet unknown.

Overall study findings and caveats: Later examination showed HLA-associated TCR beta chains had greater clonal expansion than equally common others. Later on, a genetic analysis was performed. It linked a missense variant in DCLRE1C with V- and J-gene trimming of TCR beta. Prediction of most subjects' HLA-A and HLA-B alleles by TCR beta sequences was reportedly accurate.

The CDR3 spans 13 residues. The PCR had 60 Vbeta and 13 Jbeta primers. Method: immunoSEQ multiplex PCR; TCRdb's copy keeps in-frame clones and lacks some. In the table there are roughly 120,000 clones, 60% to 85% of which are singletons. This sequence was found in a woman aged 18-35 years in good health and CMV-seronegative. Source material: PBMCs. The gene calls are TRBV1 and TRBJ1-5; the table's D call TRBD1 went unverified against the DNA. TRBV1 is a recognized pseudogene. The CDR3 coding sequence is TGCACCAGCAGCCCCCAGGGCTATCAGCCCCAGCATTTT. It encodes CTSSPQGYQPQHF.